This T cell receptor (beta chain) was sequenced during a study of blood T cell repertoires in COVID-19. At the level of the study: Collection of acute and convalescent COVID-19 samples took place in the United States, Italy and Spain. PBMCs, B-cell-depleted T cells, or T cells provided the cDNA or gDNA that made up the material.

The CDR3 length is 14 residues. The germline V gene encodes CDR1 SGHRS and CDR2 YFSETQ. With 4 bases removed from V and 7 bases from J, the gap between germline ends came to 18 bases. As handled by the study authors: Amplification from reference gene primers served as the basis for estimated nucleated cell counts. Measured with immunoSEQ multiplex PCR; TCRdb has only the in-frame clones, and not every one. V and J calls and clone size are given by that table; D and trimming were obtained from the DNA. The table shows under 200,000 clones, with roughly 90% occurring only once. Input material: peripheral blood. The V gene is TRBV5-1, the J gene TRBJ2-7; a possible D gene is TRBD2 (6 bases). This sequence was found in a man over 45 with acute or convalescent COVID-19. CDR3: CASSPGTGGREQYF. Here the CDR3 DNA reads TGCGCCAGCAGCCCAGGGACTGGAGGGAGAGAGCAGTACTTC. The full variable domain, completed using reference TRBV5-1 and TRBJ2-7, is KAGVTQTPRYLIKTRGQQVTLSCSPISGHRSVSWYQQTPGQGLQFLFEYFSETQRNKGNFPGRFSGRQFSNSRSEMNVSTLELGDSALYLCASSPGTGGREQYFGPGTRLTVT.